This T cell receptor (beta chain) was obtained from a study of vaccination and CD4 T cells after COVID-19. Concerning this clonotype itself: As yet, its antigen is unknown.

The treatment was: roughly 10-day PBMC culture with coronavirus spike peptide pools or control peptides (ViraFEST assay). The unexposed donor's CD4+ T cells were collected before the COVID-19 pandemic (2011-2018). Cultured CD4+ T cells had their DNA profiled by the Oncomine TCR Beta short-read assay. TCRdb re-derived calls from the PCR reads in MiXCR, one entry per CDR3 protein. The table includes around 6,300 distinct CDR3 sequences, over 70% detected once. This CDR3 region has 13 residues. The germline gives CDR1 DFQATT, CDR2 SNEGSKA (reference sequence). V dropped 3 bases and J dropped 4; count of bases not matched to a gene: 4.

The clonotype was recovered from a human donor in good health. What was sequenced was CD4+ T cells from blood, cultured in vitro. The rearrangement joins TRBV20-1 to TRBJ1-2; 8 nucleotides match TRBD1. CDR3 nucleotides: TGCAGTGCTAGGGGACAGGAACGCTATGGCTACACCTTC. This translates into CSARGQERYGYTF.